The sample holds one count of the clone carrying this TCR beta chain. The antigen remains undetermined. The CDR3 sequence is 16 residues long. Germline-derived CDR1 and CDR2 are MGHRA and YSYEKL. V shed 0 bases and J shed 2 bases, with 11 bases lying between them. TCRdb keeps only in-frame clones here, not all; method: immunoSEQ multiplex PCR. Of approximately 64,000 clones listed, approximately 86% are singletons. The data originate from a study of OX40 agonist ivuxolimab in advanced cancers. General study findings and limits: Clones of CD4+ and CD8+ blood T cells grew by week 6 at doses of 0.1 to 3.0 mg/kg.

This TCR derives from an adult with an advanced solid tumor such as melanoma, head and neck, liver or kidney cancer. The material was CD4+ or CD8+ T cells sorted from blood, obtained in a trial of the OX40 agonist ivuxolimab. The chain joins TRBV4-1 to TRBJ1-5; a weak D match, TRBD1 (6 bases). In DNA form, the CDR3 reads TGCGCCAGCAGCCAAGATGGGAGGACAGGCAATCAGCCCCAGCATTTT. The encoded protein is CASSQDGRTGNQPQHF.